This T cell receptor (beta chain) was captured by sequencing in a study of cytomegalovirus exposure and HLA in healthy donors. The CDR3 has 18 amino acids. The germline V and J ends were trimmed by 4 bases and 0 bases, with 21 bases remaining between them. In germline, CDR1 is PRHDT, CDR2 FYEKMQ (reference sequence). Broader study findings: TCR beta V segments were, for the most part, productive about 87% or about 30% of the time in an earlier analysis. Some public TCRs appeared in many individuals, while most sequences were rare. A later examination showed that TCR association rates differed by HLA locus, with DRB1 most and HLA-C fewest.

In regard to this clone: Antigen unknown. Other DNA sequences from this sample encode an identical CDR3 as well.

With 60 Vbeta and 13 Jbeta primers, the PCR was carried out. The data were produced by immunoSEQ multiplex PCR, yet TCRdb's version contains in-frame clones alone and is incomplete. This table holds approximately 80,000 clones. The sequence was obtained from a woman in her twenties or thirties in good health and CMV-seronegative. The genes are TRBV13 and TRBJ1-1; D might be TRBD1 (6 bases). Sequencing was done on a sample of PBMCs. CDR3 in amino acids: CASSSRDTLAQLNTEAFF. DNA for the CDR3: TGTGCCAGCAGCTCTCGGGACACTCTCGCACAGCTGAACACTGAAGCTTTCTTT.